This TCR beta chain was captured by sequencing in a study of blood T cell repertoires in COVID-19. Whole-study context: Samples taken during acute and convalescent COVID-19 were collected in the United States, Italy and Spain. The analysed material was cDNA or gDNA that came from T cells, B-cell-depleted T cells, or PBMCs.

Original data processing: Amplification of reference gene primers provided the estimated nucleated cell counts. Using immunoSEQ multiplex PCR, the repertoire was profiled, and TCRdb retains in-frame clones only, with some absent. Clonal size and the V and J genes are those of that table, whereas D and trimming came from the DNA. The sample records approximately 100,000 clones, approximately 92% being singletons. The CDR3 contains 10 residues. V gave up 8 bases and J gave up 5 bases, with 6 bases separating them. Germline CDR1 reads ENHRY; CDR2 reads SYGVKD. This receptor was identified in a woman at least 80 years old with acute or convalescent COVID-19. Sequences were obtained from peripheral blood. The chain uses TRBV10-3 and TRBJ1-2; D is possibly TRBD1 (6 bases). This chain's CDR3 is CAIGQYGYTF. The DNA for the CDR3 is TGTGCCATCGGACAGTATGGCTACACCTTC.